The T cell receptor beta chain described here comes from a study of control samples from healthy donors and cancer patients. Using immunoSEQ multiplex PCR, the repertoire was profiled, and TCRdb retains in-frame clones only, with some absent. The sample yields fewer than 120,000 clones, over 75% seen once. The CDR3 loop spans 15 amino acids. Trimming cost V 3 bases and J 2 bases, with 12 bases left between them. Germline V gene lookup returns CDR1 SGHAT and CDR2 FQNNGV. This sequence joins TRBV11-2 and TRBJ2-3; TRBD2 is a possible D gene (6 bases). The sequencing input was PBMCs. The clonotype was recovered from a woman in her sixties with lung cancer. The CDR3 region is CASSFDGGDTDTQYF. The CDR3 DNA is TGTGCCAGCAGCTTCGACGGGGGTGACACAGATACGCAGTATTTT.